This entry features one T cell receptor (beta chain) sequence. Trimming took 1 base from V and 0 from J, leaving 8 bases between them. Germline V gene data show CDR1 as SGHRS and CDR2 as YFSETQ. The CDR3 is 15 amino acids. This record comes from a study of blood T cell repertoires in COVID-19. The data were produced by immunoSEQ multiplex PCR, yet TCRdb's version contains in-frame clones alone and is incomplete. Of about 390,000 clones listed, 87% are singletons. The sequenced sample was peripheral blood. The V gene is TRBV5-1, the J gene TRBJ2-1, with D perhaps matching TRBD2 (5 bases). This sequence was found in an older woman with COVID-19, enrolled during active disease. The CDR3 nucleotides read TGCGCCAGCAGCTTGATGGGGAGCTCCTACAATGAGCAGTTCTTC. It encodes CASSLMGSSYNEQFF. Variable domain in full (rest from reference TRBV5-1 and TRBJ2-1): KAGVTQTPRYLIKTRGQQVTLSCSPISGHRSVSWYQQTPGQGLQFLFEYFSETQRNKGNFPGRFSGRQFSNSRSEMNVSTLELGDSALYLCASSLMGSSYNEQFFGPGTRLTVL.